Listed below are T cell receptor beta chains from one sample, sequenced in a study of blood T cell repertoires in COVID-19. Assay: immunoSEQ multiplex PCR; the TCRdb copy retains only in-frame clones and omits some. The profile shows a few hundred thousand clones, approximately 87% of them singletons. Sequenced input: peripheral blood. The receptor source for this set is a woman aged 25 to 39 with COVID-19, enrolled during active disease. Each CDR3 is given with its conserved first and last residue. The order of the fields is CDR3 length, J gene, clone size, D gene, V gene, CDR3 protein, CDR3 DNA. D genes are given only for firm matches. Where a row states a size, it is once, few, many or the class of an expanded clone; other rows omit it.

CDR3 length: 13
J gene: TRBJ1-1
clone size: -
D gene: -
V gene: TRBV19
CDR3 protein: CASLRDMNTEAFF
CDR3 DNA: TGTGCCAGTCTCCGAGATATGAACACTGAAGCTTTCTTT

CDR3 length: 18
J gene: TRBJ2-3
clone size: -
D gene: TRBD2
V gene: TRBV9
CDR3 protein: CASSVGLAGKTSTDTQYF
CDR3 DNA: TGTGCCAGCAGCGTAGGGCTAGCGGGGAAAACTAGCACAGATACGCAGTATTTT

CDR3 length: 13
J gene: TRBJ2-7
clone size: -
D gene: -
V gene: TRBV10-1
CDR3 protein: CASSEQGLNEQYF
CDR3 DNA: TGCGCCAGCAGTGAACAGGGATTGAACGAGCAGTACTTC

CDR3 length: 12
J gene: TRBJ1-1
clone size: -
D gene: -
V gene: TRBV12-3/TRBV12-4
CDR3 protein: CASSSPWPEAFF
CDR3 DNA: TGTGCCAGCAGTTCCCCCTGGCCTGAAGCTTTCTTT

CDR3 length: 13
J gene: TRBJ2-2
clone size: -
D gene: -
V gene: TRBV3-1/TRBV3-2
CDR3 protein: CASSQQGSGELFF
CDR3 DNA: TGTGCCAGCAGCCAACAGGGTTCCGGGGAGCTGTTTTTT

CDR3 length: 15
J gene: TRBJ1-1
clone size: -
D gene: TRBD1
V gene: TRBV10-3
CDR3 protein: CAISLDRGGNTEAFF
CDR3 DNA: TGTGCCATCAGTTTAGACAGGGGGGGGAACACTGAAGCTTTCTTT

CDR3 length: 17
J gene: TRBJ2-2
clone size: -
D gene: TRBD2
V gene: TRBV24-1
CDR3 protein: CATSDTPGLAGAGELFF
CDR3 DNA: TGTGCCACCAGTGATACACCGGGACTAGCGGGTGCCGGGGAGCTGTTTTTT

CDR3 length: 14
J gene: TRBJ2-7
clone size: -
D gene: -
V gene: TRBV5-5
CDR3 protein: CASSLAGRAYEQYF
CDR3 DNA: TGTGCCAGCAGCTTGGCCGGCAGGGCCTACGAGCAGTACTTC

CDR3 length: 16
J gene: TRBJ2-1
clone size: -
D gene: TRBD2
V gene: TRBV2
CDR3 protein: CASSEQFGLAYNEQFF
CDR3 DNA: TGTGCCAGCAGTGAGCAGTTTGGACTAGCGTACAATGAGCAGTTCTTC

CDR3 length: 14
J gene: TRBJ1-6
clone size: -
D gene: -
V gene: TRBV9
CDR3 protein: CASSEQGVGSPLHF
CDR3 DNA: TGTGCCAGCAGCGAACAGGGAGTAGGGTCACCCCTCCACTTT

CDR3 length: 14
J gene: TRBJ1-1
clone size: -
D gene: TRBD1
V gene: TRBV5-1
CDR3 protein: CASSFRQGWTEAFF
CDR3 DNA: TGCGCCAGCAGCTTTCGACAGGGGTGGACTGAAGCTTTCTTT

CDR3 length: 13
J gene: TRBJ1-1
clone size: few
D gene: -
V gene: TRBV2
CDR3 protein: CASAGFTNTEAFF
CDR3 DNA: TGTGCCAGCGCAGGGTTTACGAACACTGAAGCTTTCTTT

CDR3 length: 15
J gene: TRBJ2-1
clone size: -
D gene: -
V gene: TRBV5-1
CDR3 protein: CASSLSRGDYNEQFF
CDR3 DNA: TGCGCCAGCAGCTTAAGCAGGGGGGACTACAATGAGCAGTTCTTC

CDR3 length: 15
J gene: TRBJ1-4
clone size: -
D gene: -
V gene: TRBV5-1
CDR3 protein: CASSFFGATNEKLFF
CDR3 DNA: TGCGCCAGCAGCTTTTTCGGGGCAACTAATGAAAAACTGTTTTTT

CDR3 length: 17
J gene: TRBJ1-5
clone size: -
D gene: -
V gene: TRBV7-8
CDR3 protein: CASSYRTELFSNQPQHF
CDR3 DNA: TGTGCCAGCAGCTATCGGACAGAGCTTTTTAGCAATCAGCCCCAGCATTTT

CDR3 length: 17
J gene: TRBJ2-3
clone size: -
D gene: -
V gene: TRBV3-1/TRBV3-2
CDR3 protein: CASSQGSQQGKVDTQYF
CDR3 DNA: TGTGCCAGCAGCCAAGGGTCCCAACAGGGTAAGGTGGATACGCAGTATTTT

CDR3 length: 15
J gene: TRBJ2-1
clone size: -
D gene: -
V gene: TRBV27
CDR3 protein: CASSLYSGSYNEQFF
CDR3 DNA: TGTGCCAGCAGTTTATATTCAGGGTCCTACAATGAGCAGTTCTTC

CDR3 length: 16
J gene: TRBJ2-1
clone size: -
D gene: -
V gene: TRBV5-1
CDR3 protein: CASSGTAESSYNEQFF
CDR3 DNA: TGCGCCAGCAGCGGAACAGCGGAGAGCTCCTACAATGAGCAGTTCTTC

CDR3 length: 14
J gene: TRBJ2-5
clone size: -
D gene: -
V gene: TRBV5-4
CDR3 protein: CASSLFGSQETQYF
CDR3 DNA: TGTGCCAGCAGCTTGTTCGGGTCGCAAGAGACCCAGTACTTC

CDR3 length: 13
J gene: TRBJ1-6
clone size: -
D gene: -
V gene: TRBV30
CDR3 protein: CAFADSYNSPLHF
CDR3 DNA: TGTGCCTTTGCAGACAGCTATAATTCACCCCTCCACTTT

CDR3 length: 15
J gene: TRBJ1-6
clone size: -
D gene: TRBD1
V gene: TRBV27
CDR3 protein: CASSQTGVHNSPLHF
CDR3 DNA: TGTGCCAGCAGTCAGACAGGGGTCCATAATTCACCCCTCCACTTT

CDR3 length: 15
J gene: TRBJ1-6
clone size: -
D gene: TRBD1
V gene: TRBV11-2
CDR3 protein: CASSPRDSHNSPLHF
CDR3 DNA: TGTGCCAGCAGCCCCCGGGACAGCCATAATTCACCCCTCCACTTT

CDR3 length: 12
J gene: TRBJ2-7
clone size: -
D gene: -
V gene: TRBV19
CDR3 protein: CASSSAHYEQYF
CDR3 DNA: TGTGCCAGTAGCAGCGCCCACTACGAGCAGTACTTC

CDR3 length: 17
J gene: TRBJ2-3
clone size: once
D gene: TRBD2
V gene: TRBV7-2
CDR3 protein: CASSLGRTSGGTDTQYF
CDR3 DNA: TGTGCCAGCAGCTTAGGGCGGACTAGCGGTGGCACAGATACGCAGTATTTT

CDR3 length: 16
J gene: TRBJ2-6
clone size: -
D gene: TRBD2
V gene: TRBV5-4
CDR3 protein: CASSWRTSAGANVLTF
CDR3 DNA: TGTGCCAGCAGCTGGAGGACTAGCGCGGGGGCCAACGTCCTGACTTTC

CDR3 length: 15
J gene: TRBJ2-7
clone size: -
D gene: TRBD2
V gene: TRBV11-3
CDR3 protein: CASSPSGGETYEQYF
CDR3 DNA: TGTGCCAGCAGCCCCTCGGGGGGGGAAACCTACGAGCAGTACTTC

CDR3 length: 14
J gene: TRBJ1-2
clone size: -
D gene: TRBD1
V gene: TRBV27
CDR3 protein: CASRHPGTGVGYTF
CDR3 DNA: TGTGCCAGCAGGCACCCAGGGACAGGGGTTGGCTACACCTTC

CDR3 length: 17
J gene: TRBJ1-6
clone size: -
D gene: -
V gene: TRBV7-2
CDR3 protein: CASSLVELSSYNSPLHF
CDR3 DNA: TGTGCCAGCAGCTTAGTGGAGCTGAGCTCCTATAATTCACCCCTCCACTTT

CDR3 length: 18
J gene: TRBJ2-1
clone size: once
D gene: TRBD2
V gene: TRBV19
CDR3 protein: CASSIDRFLAGGYNEQFF
CDR3 DNA: TGTGCCAGTAGTATAGATCGGTTTCTAGCGGGAGGGTACAATGAGCAGTTCTTC

CDR3 length: 13
J gene: TRBJ1-5
clone size: -
D gene: -
V gene: TRBV5-1
CDR3 protein: CASSWGTGEPQHF
CDR3 DNA: TGCGCCAGCAGCTGGGGGACGGGAGAGCCCCAGCATTTT

CDR3 length: 16
J gene: TRBJ1-4
clone size: -
D gene: TRBD1
V gene: TRBV4-2
CDR3 protein: CASSQEWTGGQEKLFF
CDR3 DNA: TGTGCCAGCAGCCAGGAATGGACAGGGGGCCAGGAAAAACTGTTTTTT

CDR3 length: 15
J gene: TRBJ2-1
clone size: -
D gene: -
V gene: TRBV27
CDR3 protein: CASSFGSSNHNEQFF
CDR3 DNA: TGTGCCAGCAGTTTCGGGAGTAGCAATCACAATGAGCAGTTCTTC

CDR3 length: 13
J gene: TRBJ1-2
clone size: few
D gene: TRBD1
V gene: TRBV5-6
CDR3 protein: CASSPTGIYGYTF
CDR3 DNA: TGTGCCAGCAGCCCGACAGGGATCTATGGCTACACCTTC

CDR3 length: 15
J gene: TRBJ2-1
clone size: -
D gene: TRBD2
V gene: TRBV24-1
CDR3 protein: CATSSRTSGYNEQFF
CDR3 DNA: TGTGCCACCAGTTCTAGGACTAGCGGGTACAATGAGCAGTTCTTC

CDR3 length: 19
J gene: TRBJ2-3
clone size: -
D gene: TRBD2
V gene: TRBV29-1
CDR3 protein: CSVEDGTSGSFMYADTQYF
CDR3 DNA: TGCAGCGTTGAAGATGGGACTAGCGGGAGTTTTATGTACGCAGATACGCAGTATTTT

CDR3 length: 14
J gene: TRBJ1-4
clone size: -
D gene: -
V gene: TRBV30
CDR3 protein: CAWSVEGGGEKLFF
CDR3 DNA: TGTGCCTGGAGTGTCGAGGGAGGCGGTGAAAAACTGTTTTTT

CDR3 length: 13
J gene: TRBJ1-4
clone size: -
D gene: TRBD1
V gene: TRBV12-3/TRBV12-4
CDR3 protein: CATTRTGAEKLFF
CDR3 DNA: TGTGCCACCACCCGGACAGGGGCTGAAAAACTGTTTTTT

CDR3 length: 14
J gene: TRBJ2-5
clone size: -
D gene: -
V gene: TRBV5-1
CDR3 protein: CASGLLGGKETQYF
CDR3 DNA: TGCGCCAGCGGTCTCCTAGGAGGGAAAGAGACCCAGTACTTC

CDR3 length: 14
J gene: TRBJ1-6
clone size: few
D gene: -
V gene: TRBV4-1
CDR3 protein: CASSQTGLNSPLHF
CDR3 DNA: TGCGCCAGCAGCCAGACAGGCCTTAATTCACCCCTCCACTTT

CDR3 length: 15
J gene: TRBJ1-2
clone size: -
D gene: -
V gene: TRBV6-6
CDR3 protein: CASSGDRGGNYGYTF
CDR3 DNA: TGTGCCAGCAGTGGGGACCGGGGGGGCAACTATGGCTACACCTTC

CDR3 length: 16
J gene: TRBJ2-3
clone size: -
D gene: TRBD2
V gene: TRBV28
CDR3 protein: CASSLRTSGRGDTQYF
CDR3 DNA: TGTGCCAGCAGTCTCCGGACTAGCGGGAGAGGAGATACGCAGTATTTT

CDR3 length: 15
J gene: TRBJ2-2
clone size: -
D gene: TRBD1
V gene: TRBV5-6
CDR3 protein: CASSQGTGATGELFF
CDR3 DNA: TGTGCCAGCTCTCAGGGGACAGGAGCCACCGGGGAGCTGTTTTTT

CDR3 length: 13
J gene: TRBJ1-1
clone size: -
D gene: TRBD1
V gene: TRBV5-1
CDR3 protein: CATSQGVSTEAFF
CDR3 DNA: TGCGCCACCTCGCAGGGGGTGAGCACTGAAGCTTTCTTT

CDR3 length: 17
J gene: TRBJ1-3
clone size: -
D gene: -
V gene: TRBV19
CDR3 protein: CASSPGSQPNSGNTIYF
CDR3 DNA: TGTGCCAGTAGTCCCGGGAGCCAGCCAAACTCTGGAAACACCATATATTTT

CDR3 length: 12
J gene: TRBJ2-1
clone size: -
D gene: -
V gene: TRBV3-1/TRBV3-2
CDR3 protein: CASSLGAFEQFF
CDR3 DNA: TGTGCCAGCAGCTTGGGGGCTTTTGAGCAGTTCTTC

CDR3 length: 13
J gene: TRBJ1-2
clone size: -
D gene: -
V gene: TRBV30
CDR3 protein: CAWSVGGARGYTF
CDR3 DNA: TGTGCCTGGAGTGTAGGGGGGGCTCGAGGCTACACCTTC

CDR3 length: 13
J gene: TRBJ2-5
clone size: -
D gene: -
V gene: TRBV18
CDR3 protein: CASSFAVQETQYF
CDR3 DNA: TGTGCCAGCTCATTCGCAGTACAAGAGACCCAGTACTTC

CDR3 length: 16
J gene: TRBJ1-4
clone size: -
D gene: TRBD1
V gene: TRBV19
CDR3 protein: CASSITGGATNEKLFF
CDR3 DNA: TGTGCCAGTAGTATTACAGGGGGAGCAACTAATGAAAAACTGTTTTTT

CDR3 length: 14
J gene: TRBJ1-3
clone size: -
D gene: -
V gene: TRBV5-4
CDR3 protein: CASSFTGSGNTIYF
CDR3 DNA: TGTGCCAGCAGCTTTACGGGCTCTGGAAACACCATATATTTT